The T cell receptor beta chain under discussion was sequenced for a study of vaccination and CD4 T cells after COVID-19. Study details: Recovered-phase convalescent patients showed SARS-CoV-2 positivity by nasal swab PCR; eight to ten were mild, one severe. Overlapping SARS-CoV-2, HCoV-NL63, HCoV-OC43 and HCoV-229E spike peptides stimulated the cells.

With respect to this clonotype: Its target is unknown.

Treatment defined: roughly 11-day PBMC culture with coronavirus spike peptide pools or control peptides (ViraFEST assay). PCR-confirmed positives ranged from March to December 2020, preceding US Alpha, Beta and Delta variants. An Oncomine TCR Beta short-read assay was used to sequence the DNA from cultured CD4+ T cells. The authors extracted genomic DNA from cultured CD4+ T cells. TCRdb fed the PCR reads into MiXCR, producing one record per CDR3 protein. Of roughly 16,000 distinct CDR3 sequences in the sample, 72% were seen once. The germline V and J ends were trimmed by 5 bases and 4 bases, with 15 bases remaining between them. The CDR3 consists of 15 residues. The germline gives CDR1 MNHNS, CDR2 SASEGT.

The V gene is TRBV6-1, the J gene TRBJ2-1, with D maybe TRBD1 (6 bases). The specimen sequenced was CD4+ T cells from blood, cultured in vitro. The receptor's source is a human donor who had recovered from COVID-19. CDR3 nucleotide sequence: TGTGCCAGCAGTCCCCGACAGGCCCCTTACAATGAGCAGTTCTTC. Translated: CASSPRQAPYNEQFF.